This T cell receptor beta chain was identified in a study of cytomegalovirus exposure and HLA in healthy donors. General study findings and limits: A few of the chains that were CMV-associated were confirmed in vitro to be specific for CMV antigens.

Sequenced by immunoSEQ multiplex PCR; TCRdb stores in-frame clones only, minus some. The table has over 130,000 clones, around 87% seen once. Details on this clone: What it binds is unknown.

The V gene lost 0 bases and the J gene lost 6 bases, with 14 bases spanning the gap. The CDR3 contains 16 residues. Germline assignment: CDR1 LNHNV and CDR2 YYDKDF (reference sequence). V and J are TRBV15 and TRBJ2-2; no firm D call. This receptor was taken from a man aged 18 to 35 in good health and CMV-seropositive. Specimen: PBMCs. The CDR3 sequence: CATSRDPLDSAGELFF. The CDR3 DNA reads TGTGCCACCAGCAGAGACCCCCTAGATTCTGCCGGGGAGCTGTTTTTT.